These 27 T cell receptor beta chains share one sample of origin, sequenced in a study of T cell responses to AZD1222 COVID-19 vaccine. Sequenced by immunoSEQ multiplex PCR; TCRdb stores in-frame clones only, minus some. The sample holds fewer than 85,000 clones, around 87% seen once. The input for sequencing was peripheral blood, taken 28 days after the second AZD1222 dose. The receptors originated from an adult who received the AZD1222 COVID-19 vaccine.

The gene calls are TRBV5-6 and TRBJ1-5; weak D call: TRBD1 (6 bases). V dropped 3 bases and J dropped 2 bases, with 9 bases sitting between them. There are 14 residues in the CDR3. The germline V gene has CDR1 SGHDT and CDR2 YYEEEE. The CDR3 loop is CASSSYRGNQPQHF. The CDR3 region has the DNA TGTGCCAGCAGCTCCTACAGGGGCAATCAGCCCCAGCATTTT.

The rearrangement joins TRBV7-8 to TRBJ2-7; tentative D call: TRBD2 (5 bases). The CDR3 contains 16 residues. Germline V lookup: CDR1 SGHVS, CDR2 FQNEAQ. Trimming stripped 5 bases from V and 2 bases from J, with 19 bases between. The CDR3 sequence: CASSLGIGGRTYEQYF. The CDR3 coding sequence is TGTGCCAGCAGCCTTGGGATTGGAGGTCGGACCTACGAGCAGTACTTC.

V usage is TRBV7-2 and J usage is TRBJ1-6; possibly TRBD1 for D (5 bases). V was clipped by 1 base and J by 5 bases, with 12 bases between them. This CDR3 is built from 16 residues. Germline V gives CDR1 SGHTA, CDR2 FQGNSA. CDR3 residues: CASSLVGGGNNSPLHF. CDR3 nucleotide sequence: TGTGCCAGCAGCTTAGTGGGGGGGGGTAATAATTCACCCCTCCACTTT.

Here the CDR3 reads CASSPLQGTSGYTF. The CDR3 DNA sequence: TGTGCCAGCAGCCCCCTTCAAGGGACTTCTGGCTACACCTTC. This chain joins TRBV7-8 and TRBJ1-2, with TRBD1 as a possible D gene (5 bases). The germline CDR1 and CDR2 sequences are SGHVS and FQNEAQ. The CDR3 runs 14 residues. V was pared by 5 bases and J by 7 bases, with 17 bases between.

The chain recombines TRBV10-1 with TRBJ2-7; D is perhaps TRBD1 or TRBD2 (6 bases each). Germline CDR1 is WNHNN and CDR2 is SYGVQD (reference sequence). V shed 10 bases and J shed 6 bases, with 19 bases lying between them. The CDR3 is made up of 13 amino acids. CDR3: CANLTRGQGEQYF. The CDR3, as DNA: TGCGCCAACTTGACCCGGGGGCAAGGCGAGCAGTACTTC.

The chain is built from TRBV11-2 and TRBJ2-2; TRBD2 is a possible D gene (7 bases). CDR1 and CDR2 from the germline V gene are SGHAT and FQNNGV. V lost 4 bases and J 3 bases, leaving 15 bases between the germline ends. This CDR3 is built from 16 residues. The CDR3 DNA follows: TGTGCCAGCAGCTCCTTCTGGGGGGGCCACACCGGGGAGCTGTTTTTT. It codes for CASSSFWGGHTGELFF.

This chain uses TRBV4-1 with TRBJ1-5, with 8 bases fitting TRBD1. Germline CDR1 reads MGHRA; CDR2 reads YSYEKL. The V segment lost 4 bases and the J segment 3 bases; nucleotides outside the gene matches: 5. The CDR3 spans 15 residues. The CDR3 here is CASSLRTGTNQPQHF. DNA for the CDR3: TGCGCCAGCAGCCTTAGGACAGGGACCAATCAGCCCCAGCATTTT.

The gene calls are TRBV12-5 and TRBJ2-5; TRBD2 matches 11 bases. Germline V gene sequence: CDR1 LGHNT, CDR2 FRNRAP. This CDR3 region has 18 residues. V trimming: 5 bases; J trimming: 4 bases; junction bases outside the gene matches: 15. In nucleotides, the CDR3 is TGTGCTAGTGGTCCCCCTTCTAGCGGGGGGTGGAATGGAGAGACCCAGTACTTC. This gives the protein CASGPPSSGGWNGETQYF.

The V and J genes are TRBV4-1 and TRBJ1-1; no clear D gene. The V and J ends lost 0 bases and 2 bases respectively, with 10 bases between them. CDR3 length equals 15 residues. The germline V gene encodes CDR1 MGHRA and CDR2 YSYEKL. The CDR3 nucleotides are TGCGCCAGCAGCCAAGATCCACGGGGAAACACTGAAGCTTTCTTT. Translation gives CASSQDPRGNTEAFF.

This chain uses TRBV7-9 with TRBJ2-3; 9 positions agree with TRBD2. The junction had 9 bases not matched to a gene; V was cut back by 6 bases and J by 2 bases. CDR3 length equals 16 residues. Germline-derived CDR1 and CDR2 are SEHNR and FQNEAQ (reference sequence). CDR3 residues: CASRAISGGYTDTQYF. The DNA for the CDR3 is TGTGCCAGCAGGGCGATTAGCGGGGGCTACACAGATACGCAGTATTTT.

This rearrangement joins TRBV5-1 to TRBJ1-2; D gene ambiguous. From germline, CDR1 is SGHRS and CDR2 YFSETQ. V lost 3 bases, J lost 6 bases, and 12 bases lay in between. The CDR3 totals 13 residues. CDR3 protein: CASSWTHDDGYTF. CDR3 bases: TGCGCCAGCAGCTGGACCCACGACGATGGCTACACCTTC.

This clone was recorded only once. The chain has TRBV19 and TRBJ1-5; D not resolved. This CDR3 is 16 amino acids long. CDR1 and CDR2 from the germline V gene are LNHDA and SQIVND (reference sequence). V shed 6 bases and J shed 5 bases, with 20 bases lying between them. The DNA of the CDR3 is TGTGCCAGTAGCCCCTCGGAGAGGCCTTATTATCAGCCCCAGCATTTT. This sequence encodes CASSPSERPYYQPQHF.

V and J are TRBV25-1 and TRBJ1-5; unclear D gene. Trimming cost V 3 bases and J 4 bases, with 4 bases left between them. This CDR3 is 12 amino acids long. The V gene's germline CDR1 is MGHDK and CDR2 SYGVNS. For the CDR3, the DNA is TGTGCCAGCAGTGACCAAAATCAGCCCCAGCATTTT. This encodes CASSDQNQPQHF.

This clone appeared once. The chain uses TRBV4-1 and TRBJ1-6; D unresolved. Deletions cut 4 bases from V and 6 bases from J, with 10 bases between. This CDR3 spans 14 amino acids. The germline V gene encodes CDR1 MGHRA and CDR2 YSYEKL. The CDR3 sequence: CASSLDGVNSPLHF. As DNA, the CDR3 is TGCGCCAGCAGCCTAGACGGAGTTAATTCACCCCTCCACTTT.

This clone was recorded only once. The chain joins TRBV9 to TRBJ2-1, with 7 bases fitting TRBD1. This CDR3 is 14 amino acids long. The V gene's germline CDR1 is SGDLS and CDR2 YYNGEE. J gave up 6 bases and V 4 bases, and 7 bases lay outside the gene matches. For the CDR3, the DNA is TGTGCCAGCAGCCCCCAGACAGGGTTCAATGAGCAGTTCTTC. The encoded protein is CASSPQTGFNEQFF. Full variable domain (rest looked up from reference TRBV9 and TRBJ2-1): DSGVTQTPKHLITATGQRVTLRCSPRSGDLSVYWYQQSLDQGLQFLIQYYNGEERAKGNILERFSAQQFPDLHSELNLSSLELGDSALYFCASSPQTGFNEQFFGPGTRLTVL.

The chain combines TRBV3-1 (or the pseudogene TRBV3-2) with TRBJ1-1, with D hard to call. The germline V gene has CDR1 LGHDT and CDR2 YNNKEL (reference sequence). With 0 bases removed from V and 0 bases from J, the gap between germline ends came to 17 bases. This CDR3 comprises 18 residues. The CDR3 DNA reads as TGTGCCAGCAGCCAAGAAATTGGGCCCCTCGAAGTGAACACTGAAGCTTTCTTT. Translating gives CASSQEIGPLEVNTEAFF.

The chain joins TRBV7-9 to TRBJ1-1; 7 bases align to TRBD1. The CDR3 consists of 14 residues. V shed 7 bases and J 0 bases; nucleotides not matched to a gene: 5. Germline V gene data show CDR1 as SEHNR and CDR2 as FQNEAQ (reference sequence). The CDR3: CASTHRGLNTEAFF. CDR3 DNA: TGTGCCAGCACCCACAGGGGCTTGAACACTGAAGCTTTCTTT.

CDR3 sequence (DNA): TGTGCCAGCAGCTTGGCCCCAGGGCGGGATGGCTACACCTTC. It yields the protein CASSLAPGRDGYTF. This chain uses TRBV5-4 with TRBJ1-2, with D possibly being TRBD1 (5 bases). Trimming took off 0 bases at V and 6 bases at J, with 12 bases between the two ends. The germline CDR1 and CDR2 sequences are SGHNT and YYREEE (reference sequence). The length of the CDR3 is 14 residues.

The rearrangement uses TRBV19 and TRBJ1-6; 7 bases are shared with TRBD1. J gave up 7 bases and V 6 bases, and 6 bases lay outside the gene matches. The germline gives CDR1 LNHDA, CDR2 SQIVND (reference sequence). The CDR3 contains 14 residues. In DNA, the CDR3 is TGTGCCAGTAGCCACTGGGACAGAAATTCACCCCTCCACTTT. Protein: CASSHWDRNSPLHF.

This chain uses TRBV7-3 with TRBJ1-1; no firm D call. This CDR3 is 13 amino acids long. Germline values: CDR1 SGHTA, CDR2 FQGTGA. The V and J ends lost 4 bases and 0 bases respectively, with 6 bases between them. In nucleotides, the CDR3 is TGTGCCAGCAGCTCATCAGTGAACACTGAAGCTTTCTTT. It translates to CASSSSVNTEAFF.

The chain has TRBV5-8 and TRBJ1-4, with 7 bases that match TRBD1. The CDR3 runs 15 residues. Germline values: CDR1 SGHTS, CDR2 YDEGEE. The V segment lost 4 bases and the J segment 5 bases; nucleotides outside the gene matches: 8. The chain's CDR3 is CASSPTGQTNEKLFF. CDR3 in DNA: TGTGCCAGCAGCCCTACGGGACAGACAAATGAAAAACTGTTTTTT.

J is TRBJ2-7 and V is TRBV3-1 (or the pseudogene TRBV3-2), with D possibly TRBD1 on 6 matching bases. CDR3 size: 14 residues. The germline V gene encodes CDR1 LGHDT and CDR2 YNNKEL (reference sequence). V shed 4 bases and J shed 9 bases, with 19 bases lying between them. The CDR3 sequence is CASSPDSLDTPQYF. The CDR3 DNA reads TGTGCCAGCAGCCCGGACAGCCTGGACACCCCGCAGTACTTC.

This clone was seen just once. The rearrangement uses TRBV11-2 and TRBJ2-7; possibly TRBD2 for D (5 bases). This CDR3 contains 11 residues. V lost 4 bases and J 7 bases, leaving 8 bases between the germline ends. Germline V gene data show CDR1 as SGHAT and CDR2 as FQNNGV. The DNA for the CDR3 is TGTGCCAGCAGCTATAGCGAGGAGCAGTACTTC. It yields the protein CASSYSEEQYF.

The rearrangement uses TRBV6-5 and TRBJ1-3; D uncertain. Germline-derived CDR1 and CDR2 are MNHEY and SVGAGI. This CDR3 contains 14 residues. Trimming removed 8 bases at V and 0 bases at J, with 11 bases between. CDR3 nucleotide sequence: TGTGCCAGCCTAGACCCGATCTCTGGAAACACCATATATTTT. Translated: CASLDPISGNTIYF.

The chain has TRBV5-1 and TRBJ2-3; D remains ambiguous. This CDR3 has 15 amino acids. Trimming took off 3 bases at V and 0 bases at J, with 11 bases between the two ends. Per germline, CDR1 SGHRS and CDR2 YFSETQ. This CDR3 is CASSSHKASTDTQYF. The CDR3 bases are TGCGCCAGCAGCTCCCACAAGGCTAGCACAGATACGCAGTATTTT.

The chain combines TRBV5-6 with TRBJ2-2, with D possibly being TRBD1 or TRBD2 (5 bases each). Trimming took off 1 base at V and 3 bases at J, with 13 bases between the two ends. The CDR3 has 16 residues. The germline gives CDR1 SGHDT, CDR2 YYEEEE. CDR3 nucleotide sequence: TGTGCCAGCAGCTTGTGGGGGTTCCAGGACACCGGGGAGCTGTTTTTT. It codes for CASSLWGFQDTGELFF.

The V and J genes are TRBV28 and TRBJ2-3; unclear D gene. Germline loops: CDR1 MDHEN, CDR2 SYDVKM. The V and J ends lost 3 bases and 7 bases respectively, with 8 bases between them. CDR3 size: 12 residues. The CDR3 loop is CASSLISNTQYF. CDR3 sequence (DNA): TGTGCCAGCAGTTTGATAAGTAATACGCAGTATTTT.